The 23 T cell receptor beta chains presented below share a single source sample, sequenced in a study of blood T cell repertoires in COVID-19 (dated by TCRdb to the early 2020s). Preparation of the library involved the immunoSEQ multiplex PCR assay. TCRdb provides this immuneACCESS table in a form limited to in-frame rearrangements. Some clones are lacking; in checked studies, under half of them reflect an unresolved V gene, and why the rest are absent is not known. The sample table contains fewer than 500,000 clones; only one count was recorded for roughly nine tenths of them. Clones ranked in the top ten supply about 2.1% of the sample. Sample: PBMCs or T cells enriched from blood (not recorded which). These receptors were obtained from a woman between 18 and 29 years old with acute COVID-19.

This chain joins TRBV4-3 and TRBJ2-7; TRBD2 aligns across 9 bases. This CDR3 spans 16 amino acids. Germline trimming cut 3 bases from V and 1 base from J; bases unmatched to any gene: 7. Germline V gene lookup returns CDR1 LGHNA and CDR2 YSLEER. CDR3 DNA: TGCGCCAGCAGCCATACGACTAGCGGACCTTCCTACGAGCAGTACTTC. This sequence encodes CASSHTTSGPSYEQYF.

The chain uses TRBV10-3 and TRBJ1-1; 9 bases map to TRBD1. CDR3 length: 18 residues. Germline-derived CDR1 and CDR2 are ENHRY and SYGVKD. Trimming at V came to 0 bases and at J to 0 bases, leaving 8 bases not matched to a gene. The CDR3 reads CAISESVLDRGMNTEAFF. For the CDR3, the DNA is TGTGCCATCAGTGAGTCGGTGCTGGACAGGGGCATGAACACTGAAGCTTTCTTT.

V gene TRBV19 combines with J gene TRBJ1-5, with D hard to call. CDR3 length: 14 residues. Germline-derived CDR1 and CDR2 are LNHDA and SQIVND (reference sequence). The V and J ends lost 3 bases and 6 bases respectively, with 12 bases between them. In DNA form, the CDR3 reads TGTGCCAGTAGTATTGTAAGGACTTTTCAGCCCCAGCATTTT. The encoded protein is CASSIVRTFQPQHF.

The J gene is TRBJ2-1, the V gene TRBV29-1; tentatively, D is TRBD1 (5 bases). Trimming left V 5 bases short and J 4 bases short, with 12 bases between. CDR3 length: 13 amino acids. CDR1 is SQVTM and CDR2 is ANQGSEA in the germline V gene. CDR3 protein: CSVSRRQYNEQFF. For the CDR3, the DNA is TGCAGCGTTTCTCGTCGACAGTACAATGAGCAGTTCTTC.

This clone was seen a single time. This chain uses TRBV6-1 with TRBJ2-1; 7 nucleotides align to TRBD1. CDR1 and CDR2 from the germline V gene are MNHNS and SASEGT. The length of the CDR3 is 16 residues. V was clipped by 4 bases and J by 4 bases; unmatched bases: 10. CDR3 in amino acids: CASSASGTAIYNEQFF. The CDR3 region has the DNA TGTGCCAGCAGTGCCTCCGGGACAGCTATTTACAATGAGCAGTTCTTC.

This chain uses TRBV28 with TRBJ1-6; the D gene is possibly TRBD1 (5 bases). The CDR3 spans 18 residues. Trimming left V 5 bases short and J 7 bases short, with 24 bases between. CDR1 and CDR2 from the germline V gene are MDHEN and SYDVKM. The DNA of the CDR3 is TGTGCCAGCAGTCCCCTCGGAAAGGGGCCGTTGGGGAATTCACCCCTCCACTTT. It translates to CASSPLGKGPLGNSPLHF.

Of note for this clone: Distinct nucleotide sequences in the sample also encode this CDR3. This sequence joins TRBV28 and TRBJ1-4; D unclear. There are 14 residues in the CDR3. Germline V gives CDR1 MDHEN, CDR2 SYDVKM. Trimming removed 3 bases at V and 0 bases at J, with 5 bases between. Here the CDR3 reads CASSLGATNEKLFF. CDR3 in DNA: TGTGCCAGCAGTTTGGGAGCAACTAATGAAAAACTGTTTTTT.

The genes are TRBV7-9 and TRBJ2-7; D is perhaps TRBD1 (6 bases). Germline values: CDR1 SEHNR, CDR2 FQNEAQ (reference sequence). Deletions cut 2 bases from V and 2 bases from J, with 13 bases between. The CDR3 covers 15 residues. CDR3 sequence: CASSLWGPVTYEQYF. In DNA, the CDR3 is TGTGCCAGCAGCTTATGGGGGCCGGTAACCTACGAGCAGTACTTC.

This clone was found a few times. The chain has TRBV19 and TRBJ1-1, with TRBD1 matching 8 bases. The junction had 2 bases not matched to a gene; V was cut back by 3 bases and J by 5 bases. CDR1 is LNHDA and CDR2 is SQIVND in the germline V gene (reference sequence). The CDR3 totals 13 residues. CDR3 DNA: TGTGCCAGTAGTATGGACAGGGAAACTGAAGCTTTCTTT. This gives the protein CASSMDRETEAFF. Looking up the rest from reference TRBV19 and TRBJ1-1 gives the full variable domain: DGGITQSPKYLFRKEGQNVTLSCEQNLNHDAMYWYRQDPGQGLRLIYYSQIVNDFQKGDIAEGYSVSREKKESFPLTVTSAQKNPTAFYLCASSMDRETEAFFGQGTRLTVV.

The V gene is TRBV10-1, the J gene TRBJ1-4; tentatively, D is TRBD1 (5 bases). The V gene lost 2 bases and the J gene lost 4 bases, with 11 bases spanning the gap. Germline V gene data show CDR1 as WNHNN and CDR2 as SYGVQD (reference sequence). This CDR3 has 15 residues. The CDR3 is CASSESTGINEKLFF. In nucleotides, the CDR3 is TGCGCCAGCAGTGAGAGTACAGGAATTAATGAAAAACTGTTTTTT.

With regard to this clone: The sample carries other DNA sequences with the same CDR3. The chain employs TRBV7-9 and TRBJ1-6; no definite D call. Trimming left V 1 base short and J 1 base short, with 8 bases between. Per germline, CDR1 SEHNR and CDR2 FQNEAQ (reference sequence). There are 16 residues in the CDR3. This CDR3 reads CASSLGGSSYNSPLHF. The CDR3 bases are TGTGCCAGCAGCTTAGGAGGGAGTTCCTATAATTCACCCCTCCACTTT.

The rearrangement uses TRBV7-3 and TRBJ2-5; 7 bases match TRBD2. Germline-derived CDR1 and CDR2 are SGHTA and FQGTGA. V lost 4 bases to trimming and J lost 2 bases; unmatched junction nucleotides: 1. CDR3 length equals 13 residues. Here the CDR3 reads CASSSGLQETQYF. CDR3 sequence (DNA): TGTGCCAGCAGCTCGGGACTACAAGAGACCCAGTACTTC.

This clone has more than one count but fewer than ten. The gene calls are TRBV28 and TRBJ2-1, with TRBD2 identical over 13 bases. V dropped 10 bases and J dropped 6; count of bases not matched to a gene: 3. Germline-derived CDR1 and CDR2 are MDHEN and SYDVKM. The CDR3 contains 13 residues. The DNA of the CDR3 is TGTGCCACCGGGACTAGCGGGACCAATGAGCAGTTCTTC. Residues: CATGTSGTNEQFF.

Only one count was recorded for this clone. The genes are TRBV2 and TRBJ2-7, with D unclear. This CDR3 is built from 14 residues. Trimming removed 6 bases from V and 1 base from J, with 13 bases in between. CDR1 and CDR2 from the germline V gene are SNHLY and FYNNEI. The CDR3 nucleotides are TGTGCCAGCAGAATAACGACTGTATCCTACGAGCAGTACTTC. Translating it yields CASRITTVSYEQYF.

Worth noting for this clone: Its ends do not fully match the called genes, so a read error is possible. V gene TRBV2 combines with J gene TRBJ1-2; D possibly corresponds to TRBD1 (6 bases). Germline CDR1 is SNHLY and CDR2 is FYNNEI. The CDR3 has 14 residues. The chain's CDR3 is CASSTQGSAEPTLF. In nucleotides, the CDR3 is TGTGCCAGCAGTACTCAGGGGTCGGCCGAACCAACACTTTTC.

The V gene is TRBV9, the J gene TRBJ1-3; D might be TRBD1 (5 bases). Trimming pared 0 bases from V and 0 bases from J, leaving 7 bases between. Germline V gives CDR1 SGDLS, CDR2 YYNGEE. CDR3 length: 15 residues. For the CDR3, the DNA is TGTGCCAGCAGCGTAGTTCAGGGCTCTGGAAACACCATATATTTT. Protein: CASSVVQGSGNTIYF. Supplemented by reference TRBV9 and TRBJ1-3, the full variable domain reads DSGVTQTPKHLITATGQRVTLRCSPRSGDLSVYWYQQSLDQGLQFLIQYYNGEERAKGNILERFSAQQFPDLHSELNLSSLELGDSALYFCASSVVQGSGNTIYFGEGSWLTVV.

The chain has TRBV7-6 and TRBJ2-5; the match to TRBD2 covers 7 bases. This CDR3 is 18 amino acids long. V shed 7 bases and J 5 bases; nucleotides not matched to a gene: 22. Per germline, CDR1 SGHVS and CDR2 FNYEAQ. The CDR3 nucleotides read TGTGCCAGCACCCTTAGGTACTGGCGGGAGACCCGCGGCGAGACCCAGTACTTC. It encodes CASTLRYWRETRGETQYF.

The genes are TRBV19 and TRBJ1-2; 10 bases are shared with TRBD1. This CDR3 contains 14 residues. The junction had 4 bases not matched to a gene; V was cut back by 3 bases and J by 6 bases. Germline assignment: CDR1 LNHDA and CDR2 SQIVND (reference sequence). The CDR3: CASSIRQGADGYTF. The CDR3 DNA is TGTGCCAGTAGTATCCGACAGGGGGCAGATGGCTACACCTTC.

The gene calls are TRBV5-6 and TRBJ2-5; 7 bases are shared with TRBD2. Germline assignment: CDR1 SGHDT and CDR2 YYEEEE. With 4 bases clipped from V and 4 bases from J, the junction kept 4 bases outside the gene matches. CDR3 length: 13 amino acids. CDR3 amino acids: CASSLIAGETQYF. The CDR3 DNA reads as TGTGCCAGCAGCCTCATAGCGGGAGAGACCCAGTACTTC.

This sequence joins TRBV5-1 and TRBJ1-1; 7 nucleotides match TRBD1. Germline V gene data show CDR1 as SGHRS and CDR2 as YFSETQ. This CDR3 is built from 18 residues. Trimming removed 0 bases from V and 0 bases from J; junction bases left unmatched: 11. The chain's CDR3 is CASSLGDSPVDLNTEAFF. The CDR3 DNA follows: TGCGCCAGCAGCTTGGGGGACAGCCCCGTTGATTTGAACACTGAAGCTTTCTTT.

This chain uses TRBV5-1 with TRBJ2-7; no clear D gene. This CDR3 is 13 amino acids long. Germline CDR1 is SGHRS and CDR2 is YFSETQ. Trimming stripped 4 bases from V and 0 bases from J, with 8 bases between. As DNA, the CDR3 is TGCGCCAGCAGCCTGACAAACTCCTACGAGCAGTACTTC. It codes for CASSLTNSYEQYF. The full variable domain, rest sourced from reference TRBV5-1 and TRBJ2-7, is KAGVTQTPRYLIKTRGQQVTLSCSPISGHRSVSWYQQTPGQGLQFLFEYFSETQRNKGNFPGRFSGRQFSNSRSEMNVSTLELGDSALYLCASSLTNSYEQYFGPGTRLTVT.

V usage is TRBV28 and J usage is TRBJ1-3, with 7 bases identical to TRBD1. The CDR3 is 16 amino acids. Trimming at V came to 4 bases and at J to 5 bases, leaving 11 bases not matched to a gene. The germline V gene has CDR1 MDHEN and CDR2 SYDVKM. This chain's CDR3 is CASSSRQGGRRNTIYF. The CDR3 nucleotides are TGTGCCAGCAGTTCCAGACAGGGAGGTAGGAGAAACACCATATATTTT. Together with reference TRBV28 and TRBJ1-3, the CDR3 gives the full variable domain: DVKVTQSSRYLVKRTGEKVFLECVQDMDHENMFWYRQDPGLGLRLIYFSYDVKMKEKGDIPEGYSVSREKKERFSLILESASTNQTSMYLCASSSRQGGRRNTIYFGEGSWLTVV.

V and J are TRBV7-8 and TRBJ2-7; 7 bases match TRBD1. CDR1 is SGHVS and CDR2 is FQNEAQ in the germline V gene. The length of the CDR3 is 17 residues. V lost 5 bases and J lost 1; bases outside the gene matches: 14. CDR3 region: CASSIGRTGRDSYEQYF. For the CDR3, the DNA is TGTGCCAGCAGCATAGGAAGGACAGGCCGTGATTCCTACGAGCAGTACTTC. The full variable domain, completed using reference TRBV7-8 and TRBJ2-7, is GAGVSQSPRYKVAKRGQDVALRCDPISGHVSLFWYQQALGQGPEFLTYFQNEAQLDKSGLPSDRFFAERPEGSVSTLKIQRTQQEDSAVYLCASSIGRTGRDSYEQYFGPGTRLTVT.